Listed here are 21 T cell receptor beta chains from one sample, sequenced in a study of blood T cell repertoires in COVID-19. Sequenced by immunoSEQ multiplex PCR; TCRdb stores in-frame clones only, minus some. Counted here are under 75,000 clones, around 70% occurring once; the ten biggest clones make up less than 20%. The specimen was peripheral blood. All receptors derive from a woman aged 45-65 years with active or convalescent COVID-19.

This clone was observed a single time. The chain is built from TRBV2 and TRBJ2-5; a possible D gene is TRBD1 (5 bases). The V gene lost 8 bases and the J gene lost 6 bases, with 13 bases spanning the gap. The CDR3 loop spans 12 amino acids. The V gene's germline CDR1 is SNHLY and CDR2 FYNNEI. CDR3 nucleotide sequence: TGTGCCAGCGTGGTCGGACAAAAGACCCAGTACTTC. Amino acids: CASVVGQKTQYF.

CDR3 sequence (DNA): TGTGCCAGCTCACCACCGTGGGGACAGGGGGCTGACGAGCAGTACTTC. As protein: CASSPPWGQGADEQYF. The rearrangement uses TRBV18 and TRBJ2-7; 12 bases are shared with TRBD1. The junction had 5 bases not matched to a gene; V was cut back by 0 bases and J by 5 bases. Germline V gives CDR1 KGHSH, CDR2 LQKENI. The length of the CDR3 is 16 residues.

V and J are TRBV3-1 (or the pseudogene TRBV3-2) and TRBJ1-2, with 7 bases matching TRBD1. The CDR3 is 15 residues long. The ends lost 3 bases at V and 0 bases at J; junction bases unmatched: 4. Germline-derived CDR1 and CDR2 are LGHDT and YNNKEL (reference sequence). This chain's CDR3 is CASSHHRGTNYGYTF. DNA of the CDR3: TGTGCCAGCAGCCACCACAGGGGCACTAACTATGGCTACACCTTC.

This clone was picked up a small number of times. The rearrangement links TRBV18 to TRBJ2-7, with 7 bases that match TRBD2. Germline V gene sequence: CDR1 KGHSH, CDR2 LQKENI. The CDR3 sequence is 14 residues long. Trimming cost V 6 bases and J 0 bases; bases outside gene matches: 5. The CDR3 reads CASSPPSGSYEQYF. The DNA of the CDR3 is TGTGCCAGCTCCCCGCCTAGCGGCTCCTACGAGCAGTACTTC.

The rearrangement joins TRBV2 to TRBJ2-7; 9 bases match TRBD1. Per germline, CDR1 SNHLY and CDR2 FYNNEI. The CDR3 has 15 residues. V shed 8 bases and J 7 bases; nucleotides not matched to a gene: 15. The DNA for the CDR3 is TGTGCCAGCGTCTATCCGGGACAGGGTCCGAGTGAGCAGTACTTC. Its translation is CASVYPGQGPSEQYF.

V usage is TRBV7-9 and J usage is TRBJ2-5, with D hard to call. Trimming removed 1 base from V and 1 base from J, with 13 bases in between. CDR3 length equals 16 residues. From germline, CDR1 is SEHNR and CDR2 FQNEAQ (reference sequence). Here the CDR3 reads CASSLDLQRSQETQYF. The CDR3 DNA is TGTGCCAGCAGCTTAGACTTGCAGCGCAGCCAAGAGACCCAGTACTTC.

There are a few counts of this clone. The chain uses TRBV18 and TRBJ1-1; 7 bases fit TRBD1. The CDR3 is 17 residues long. V was clipped by 2 bases and J by 0 bases; unmatched bases: 9. Germline CDR1 KGHSH, CDR2 LQKENI. CDR3 nucleotide sequence: TGTGCCAGCTCACCAACCAGGGGACAGAGTATGAACACTGAAGCTTTCTTT. Amino acids: CASSPTRGQSMNTEAFF. Complete variable domain (other parts from reference TRBV18 and TRBJ1-1): NAGVMQNPRHLVRRRGQEARLRCSPMKGHSHVYWYRQLPEEGLKFMVYLQKENIIDESGMPKERFSAEFPKEGPSILRIQQVVRGDSAAYFCASSPTRGQSMNTEAFFGQGTRLTVV.

The V call is TRBV30, the J call TRBJ1-1, with D perhaps TRBD1 (5 bases). The CDR3 consists of 13 residues. V lost 3 bases, J lost 4 bases, and 12 bases lay in between. Germline V gene data show CDR1 as GTSNPN and CDR2 as SVGIG (reference sequence). In DNA form, the CDR3 reads TGTGCCTGGAGGCGGGGGAGCTTCACTGAAGCTTTCTTT. Translating gives CAWRRGSFTEAFF.

The chain couples TRBV10-3 to TRBJ2-1, with D maybe TRBD2 (5 bases). Trimming left V 6 bases short and J 7 bases short, with 16 bases between. The CDR3 length is 14 residues. Germline-derived CDR1 and CDR2 are ENHRY and SYGVKD. The CDR3 coding sequence is TGTGCCATCAGAGGTGAGGAGCGGTCAAATGAGCAGTTCTTC. Residues: CAIRGEERSNEQFF.

This clone was detected once. The chain uses TRBV7-9 and TRBJ1-6; 10 bases match TRBD1. Germline V lookup: CDR1 SEHNR, CDR2 FQNEAQ (reference sequence). J lost 0 bases, V lost 5 bases, and 10 bases had no gene match. The CDR3 consists of 19 residues. CDR3 in amino acids: CASSTPGQGPSSYNSPLHF. In DNA, the CDR3 is TGTGCCAGCAGCACGCCGGGACAGGGGCCCAGCTCCTATAATTCACCCCTCCACTTT.

The chain joins TRBV15 to TRBJ1-1; TRBD1 matches 7 bases. Germline assignment: CDR1 LNHNV and CDR2 YYDKDF (reference sequence). The CDR3 consists of 13 residues. Germline trimming cut 4 bases from V and 3 bases from J; bases unmatched to any gene: 2. DNA of the CDR3: TGTGCCACCAGCACGACAGGGTACACTGAAGCTTTCTTT. Translating gives CATSTTGYTEAFF.

This clone is classed as hyperexpanded. This chain connects TRBV28 to TRBJ1-5; maybe TRBD1 (5 bases). This CDR3 is 15 amino acids long. Looked up from germline, CDR1 is MDHEN and CDR2 is SYDVKM. V was clipped by 3 bases and J by 3 bases, with 12 bases between them. CDR3 nucleotides: TGTGCCAGCAGTTTTCCAGGGTATACCAATCAGCCCCAGCATTTT. Amino acid sequence: CASSFPGYTNQPQHF. The complete variable domain, with remaining parts taken from reference TRBV28 and TRBJ1-5, reads DVKVTQSSRYLVKRTGEKVFLECVQDMDHENMFWYRQDPGLGLRLIYFSYDVKMKEKGDIPEGYSVSREKKERFSLILESASTNQTSMYLCASSFPGYTNQPQHFGDGTRLSIL.

This chain links TRBV30 with TRBJ2-1, with 13 bases lining up with TRBD2. V lost 0 bases, J lost 7 bases, and 12 bases stayed unmatched. The CDR3 is 18 amino acids. The germline CDR1 and CDR2 sequences are GTSNPN and SVGIG (reference sequence). The CDR3 coding sequence is TGTGCCTGGAGTGTAAGGGTCGGGCCGACTAGCGGGAGGAATGAGCAGTTCTTC. Protein product: CAWSVRVGPTSGRNEQFF.

V and J are TRBV3-1 (or the pseudogene TRBV3-2) and TRBJ1-6; 10 positions agree with TRBD1. The germline V gene encodes CDR1 LGHDT and CDR2 YNNKEL (reference sequence). V shed 4 bases and J 9 bases; nucleotides not matched to a gene: 12. The CDR3 sequence is 17 residues long. DNA for the CDR3: TGTGCCAGCAGCCGGACTCCCTTCGGACAGGGGGTTTCACCCCTCCACTTT. Residues: CASSRTPFGQGVSPLHF.

In DNA, the CDR3 is TGTGCCAGTAGTAGGACTAGCGGTGACTCCTACGAGCAGTACTTC. Protein sequence: CASSRTSGDSYEQYF. This chain links TRBV19 with TRBJ2-7, with TRBD2 identical over 10 bases. Germline CDR1 LNHDA, CDR2 SQIVND (reference sequence). The CDR3 loop spans 15 amino acids. V shed 4 bases and J 0 bases; nucleotides not matched to a gene: 3.

V usage is TRBV12-3 or TRBV12-4 and J usage is TRBJ1-2; 8 bases align to TRBD1. The V segment lost 3 bases and the J segment 5 bases; nucleotides outside the gene matches: 2. The CDR3 has 13 amino acids. The CDR3 DNA sequence: TGTGCCAGCAGTTTGAGGACAGGGTATGGCTACACCTTC. It specifies CASSLRTGYGYTF.

Details on this clone: The sample contains more than one DNA sequence encoding this CDR3. The V and J genes are TRBV28 and TRBJ1-2; possibly TRBD1 for D (6 bases). The CDR3 runs 12 residues. V was clipped by 4 bases and J by 8 bases, with 11 bases between them. CDR1 and CDR2 from the germline V gene are MDHEN and SYDVKM. The CDR3 is CASSSQGRGYTF. Here the CDR3 DNA reads TGTGCCAGCAGTTCACAGGGACGGGGCTACACCTTC.

This clone was seen at least ten times. The rearrangement links TRBV5-6 to TRBJ1-4, with 7 positions matching TRBD1. There are 15 residues in the CDR3. J lost 8 bases, V lost 5 bases, and 12 bases had no gene match. Germline V gene lookup returns CDR1 SGHDT and CDR2 YYEEEE. CDR3 in amino acids: CASSSGTVIREKLFF. The CDR3 DNA follows: TGTGCCAGCAGTTCCGGGACAGTCATAAGGGAAAAACTGTTTTTT.

The CDR3 spells CASSYEGTEAFF. The CDR3 DNA sequence: TGTGCCAGCAGTTACGAGGGGACAGAAGCTTTCTTT. The chain carries TRBV6-5 and TRBJ1-1, with TRBD1 as a possible D gene (6 bases). The CDR3 totals 12 residues. Germline CDR1 MNHEY, CDR2 SVGAGI. V shed 2 bases and J shed 8 bases, with 9 bases lying between them.

The chain couples TRBV7-8 to TRBJ2-2; D is perhaps TRBD1 (6 bases). Trimming took 5 bases from V and 7 from J, leaving 11 bases between them. The length of the CDR3 is 13 residues. Germline V gives CDR1 SGHVS, CDR2 FQNEAQ. In nucleotides, the CDR3 is TGTGCCAGCAGCCCAGGGGCGGGCGGGGAGCTGTTTTTT. This sequence encodes CASSPGAGGELFF.

The chain employs TRBV3-1 (or the pseudogene TRBV3-2) and TRBJ2-7; TRBD2 aligns across 8 bases. Unmatched junction bases numbered 7, after V lost 0 bases and J lost 6 bases. The CDR3 spans 15 residues. Germline CDR1 is LGHDT and CDR2 is YNNKEL (reference sequence). The CDR3 region has the DNA TGTGCCAGCAGCCAAGATCCTTGGACTAGCATCGAGCAGTACTTC. Translated, it gives CASSQDPWTSIEQYF.